This TCR beta chain was captured in a study of T cell clonotyping in hematopoietic cell transplantation. Study-wide results and limits: After transplant, recipient diversity fell while pathologically expanded clonotypes grew through day 180. Graft donor and pretransplant recipient Inverse Simpson Index values predicted broader posttransplant TCR diversity. Few recipient clonotypes overlapped donors; over 95% were de novo at given depth. CD4 and CD8 repertoire contributions could not be separated without sorting.

For this clone: Its antigen remains unidentified.

Germline CDR1 reads MDHEN; CDR2 reads SYDVKM. V trimming: 4 bases; J trimming: 9 bases; junction bases outside the gene matches: 10. This CDR3 contains 14 residues. Assay: immunoSEQ multiplex PCR; the TCRdb copy retains only in-frame clones and omits some. The sample contains 37,000 or so clones, over 80% of which appear only once. The receptor was derived from a woman aged 40-49 years in good health. Some clones in this sample may be carry-over from other donors' samples. The chain has TRBV28 and TRBJ2-7; 9 bases are shared with TRBD1. Sample: peripheral blood mononuclear cells. The DNA for the CDR3 is TGTGCCAGCAGTTCTGGACAGGGGAAATTAGGGCAGTACTTC. Translating gives CASSSGQGKLGQYF. The full variable domain, with the rest looked up from reference TRBV28 and TRBJ2-7, is DVKVTQSSRYLVKRTGEKVFLECVQDMDHENMFWYRQDPGLGLRLIYFSYDVKMKEKGDIPEGYSVSREKKERFSLILESASTNQTSMYLCASSSGQGKLGQYFGPGTRLTVT.